Below are 26 T cell receptor beta chains sequenced from a single sample in a study of CD8 T cells in Susac syndrome. When the RNA was reverse transcribed, random hexamers were used with an input of roughly 0.5 to 1 ug. One entry per CDR3 protein, called by TCRdb with MiXCR from the immunoSEQ multiplex PCR reads. The table shows 150,000 to 180,000 distinct CDR3 sequences, with just under 97% occurring only once. The sequenced material came from CD8+ T cells from PBMCs. These receptors all stem from a human donor with multiple sclerosis.

The CDR3 here is CSAGGLSGNTIYF. The DNA for the CDR3 is TGCAGCGCCGGGGGCTTATCTGGAAACACCATATATTTT. The V and J genes are TRBV29-1 and TRBJ1-3; perhaps TRBD1 as D (6 bases). The CDR3 has 13 amino acids. CDR1 and CDR2 (germline): SQVTM, ANQGSEA. Between the trimmed V and J ends, which lost 7 bases and 1 base, there was a span of 11 bases.

V gene TRBV29-1 combines with J gene TRBJ2-5, with D perhaps matching TRBD2 (5 bases). The CDR3 spans 13 residues. The germline V and J ends were trimmed by 7 bases and 5 bases, with 17 bases remaining between them. Germline lookup yields CDR1 SQVTM and CDR2 ANQGSEA. This CDR3 is CSAYIGERETQYF. Here the CDR3 DNA reads TGCAGCGCCTACATCGGGGAGCGGGAGACCCAGTACTTC.

This chain joins TRBV19 and TRBJ1-2; D perhaps matches TRBD1 (5 bases). Trimming removed 6 bases at V and 8 bases at J, with 13 bases between. The germline CDR1 and CDR2 sequences are LNHDA and SQIVND (reference sequence). This CDR3 comprises 12 residues. CDR3 nucleotides: TGTGCCAGTAGAGGGGCCCCGGAAGGCTACACCTTC. Protein sequence: CASRGAPEGYTF.

The V gene is TRBV27, the J gene TRBJ2-3, with 9 bases fitting TRBD2. Germline CDR1 and CDR2: MNHEY and SMNVEV (reference sequence). The V gene end was trimmed by 3 bases and the J gene end by 1 base; junction bases not matched to a gene: 5. The CDR3 is 16 residues long. Written as DNA, the CDR3 is TGTGCCAGCAGTTTTCGAGCGGGGGGAGGCACAGATACGCAGTATTTT. Protein sequence: CASSFRAGGGTDTQYF.

Here the CDR3 DNA reads TGTGCCAGCAGAGAACGGGACACTGTTAATTCACCCCTCCACTTT. It encodes CASRERDTVNSPLHF. This chain connects TRBV3-1 to TRBJ1-6, with a tentative D call TRBD1 (6 bases). Germline V gene data show CDR1 as LGHDT and CDR2 as YNNKEL (reference sequence). The CDR3 runs 15 residues. The V gene lost 6 bases and the J gene lost 6 bases, with 15 bases spanning the gap.

The V and J genes are TRBV6-4 and TRBJ2-3, with 7 bases fitting TRBD2. The CDR3 totals 14 residues. CDR1 and CDR2 (germline): MRHNA, SNTAGT. V gave up 2 bases and J gave up 1 base; unmatched junction bases: 0. This CDR3 is CASSDRGGTDTQYF. Here the CDR3 DNA reads TGTGCCAGCAGTGACCGGGGGGGCACAGATACGCAGTATTTT.

This chain uses TRBV15 with TRBJ2-3, with TRBD1 matching 11 bases. V dropped 0 bases and J dropped 4; count of bases not matched to a gene: 3. Per the germline V gene, CDR1 is LNHNV and CDR2 is YYDKDF (reference sequence). This CDR3 spans 16 amino acids. The CDR3 spells CATSREDRGPSDTQYF. The CDR3 DNA reads as TGTGCCACCAGCAGAGAGGACAGGGGGCCATCAGATACGCAGTATTTT.

The V gene is TRBV10-3, the J gene TRBJ2-7, with D perhaps being TRBD1 or TRBD2 (6 bases each). This CDR3 spans 17 amino acids. Trimming took 3 bases from V and 6 from J, leaving 24 bases between them. The V gene's germline CDR1 is ENHRY and CDR2 SYGVKD. Here the CDR3 reads CAISDFGGTLSPSEQYV. The CDR3 coding sequence is TGTGCCATCAGTGACTTTGGGGGGACACTATCTCCCTCCGAGCAGTACGTC.

This sequence joins TRBV3-1 and TRBJ2-4; either TRBD1 or TRBD2 may supply D (5 bases each). V lost 3 bases to trimming and J lost 3 bases, with 18 bases between them. This CDR3 region has 17 residues. From germline, CDR1 is LGHDT and CDR2 YNNKEL (reference sequence). The CDR3 loop reads CASSQKLRGRGKNIQYF. The CDR3 DNA sequence: TGTGCCAGCAGCCAGAAACTCCGGGGCCGGGGCAAAAACATTCAGTACTTC.

The V call is TRBV5-1, the J call TRBJ2-1; maybe TRBD1 (6 bases). The germline gives CDR1 SGHRS, CDR2 YFSETQ. V was pared by 0 bases and J by 6 bases, with 13 bases between. The CDR3 runs to 15 residues. The CDR3 region has the DNA TGCGCCAGCAGCTTGGTAGGGGGAGAGCTCAATGAGCAGTTCTTC. It yields the protein CASSLVGGELNEQFF.

This rearrangement joins TRBV9 to TRBJ2-2; 9 bases map to TRBD1. The CDR3 is 16 residues long. Germline V gene sequence: CDR1 SGDLS, CDR2 YYNGEE. The V gene end was trimmed by 3 bases and the J gene end by 4 bases; junction bases not matched to a gene: 7. CDR3 nucleotide sequence: TGTGCCAGCAGCGACCGGGACAGGGAAGGCACCGGGGAGCTGTTTTTT. It is translated as CASSDRDREGTGELFF.

The CDR3 coding sequence is TGTGCCAGCAGCCGCACGGGGGCTAGTATTTACAATGAGCAGTTCTTC. It is translated as CASSRTGASIYNEQFF. V is TRBV14 and J is TRBJ2-1; D assignment may be TRBD1 or TRBD2 (6 bases each). There are 16 residues in the CDR3. Germline V gene data show CDR1 as SGHDN and CDR2 as FVKESK. Between the trimmed V and J ends, which lost 4 bases and 4 bases, there was a span of 17 bases.

This clonotype came up once. The rearrangement uses TRBV29-1 and TRBJ2-7; possible D gene TRBD1, 6 bases. The CDR3 consists of 15 residues. Between the trimmed V and J ends, which lost 5 bases and 2 bases, there was a span of 19 bases. Looked up from germline, CDR1 is SQVTM and CDR2 is ANQGSEA. In nucleotides, the CDR3 is TGCAGCGTTAAACCGGGACAAACCTTACCCTACGAGCAGTACTTC. It encodes CSVKPGQTLPYEQYF.

The table lists this clonotype with a count of one. V gene TRBV30 combines with J gene TRBJ2-1, with TRBD2 matching 7 bases. Germline CDR1 GTSNPN, CDR2 SVGIG (reference sequence). CDR3 length: 17 residues. Trimming removed 1 base from V and 0 bases from J; junction bases left unmatched: 9. CDR3 in amino acids: CAWSGSSGLSSYNEQFF. CDR3 sequence (DNA): TGTGCCTGGAGTGGATCTAGCGGACTGAGCTCCTACAATGAGCAGTTCTTC.

This clonotype was recorded once. This sequence joins TRBV7-9 and TRBJ2-7; the match to TRBD2 covers 7 bases. Trimming took 5 bases from V and 5 from J; bases not matched to a gene: 6. The length of the CDR3 is 13 residues. Germline V gives CDR1 SEHNR, CDR2 FQNEAQ (reference sequence). CDR3 nucleotides: TGTGCCAGCAGCCCGGGGGGAACTCACGAGCAGTACTTC. Translation: CASSPGGTHEQYF.

The chain couples TRBV3-1 to TRBJ2-1; D remains ambiguous. CDR1 is LGHDT and CDR2 is YNNKEL in the germline V gene (reference sequence). The CDR3 spans 14 residues. V was pared by 3 bases and J by 6 bases, with 12 bases between. For the CDR3, the DNA is TGTGCCAGCAGCCATGACTCCTCGGGCAATGAGCAGTTCTTC. This gives the protein CASSHDSSGNEQFF.

The V gene is TRBV29-1, the J gene TRBJ1-2; the D gene is possibly TRBD1 (5 bases). Germline loops: CDR1 SQVTM, CDR2 ANQGSEA. V was trimmed by 8 bases and J by 8 bases, leaving 15 bases between them. The CDR3 spans 11 residues. The CDR3 here is CSINPGRGYTF. The CDR3, as DNA: TGCAGCATAAATCCAGGGCGAGGCTACACCTTC.

V usage is TRBV6-1 and J usage is TRBJ1-5; D remains unclear. The V gene's germline CDR1 is MNHNS and CDR2 SASEGT. Trimming took off 0 bases at V and 3 bases at J, with 9 bases between the two ends. This CDR3 is built from 15 residues. In DNA, the CDR3 is TGTGCCAGCAGTGAAGCGACGCCAGTCAATCAGCCCCAGCATTTT. It encodes CASSEATPVNQPQHF.

The chain joins TRBV20-1 to TRBJ2-3, with D possibly TRBD1 on 5 matching bases. The CDR3 has 13 residues. The V end lost 7 bases, the J end lost 5 bases, and 16 bases lay between the germline ends. Germline assignment: CDR1 DFQATT and CDR2 SNEGSKA (reference sequence). The CDR3 region has the DNA TGCAGTGTTCGACAGTCCTCAGGAGATACGCAGTATTTT. Amino acids: CSVRQSSGDTQYF.

The V and J genes are TRBV7-9 and TRBJ2-7; D gene uncertain. This CDR3 contains 14 residues. Germline assignment: CDR1 SEHNR and CDR2 FQNEAQ (reference sequence). V was shortened by 5 bases and J by 0 bases, with 11 bases between the two germline ends. CDR3 nucleotides: TGTGCCAGCAGCCACACATACAGCTCCTACGAGCAGTACTTC. Translated, it gives CASSHTYSSYEQYF.

The J gene is TRBJ2-3, the V gene TRBV7-2; no firm D call. Germline V lookup: CDR1 SGHTA, CDR2 FQGNSA. CDR3 length: 15 residues. V was pared by 5 bases and J by 3 bases, with 15 bases between. Here the CDR3 DNA reads TGTGCCAGCAGCCTCCTCACCGGGCATACAGATACGCAGTATTTT. Its protein is CASSLLTGHTDTQYF.

This clonotype showed up just once. The chain combines TRBV4-2 with TRBJ1-5, with 7 bases identical to TRBD1. This CDR3 is built from 16 residues. With V trimmed by 1 base and J by 5 bases, 8 bases remained unmatched. Germline V gene data show CDR1 as LGHNA and CDR2 as YNFKEQ. This CDR3 is CASSQVGARGDQPQHF. The CDR3 DNA sequence: TGTGCCAGCAGCCAAGTAGGGGCCAGGGGGGATCAGCCCCAGCATTTT.

The chain uses TRBV10-3 and TRBJ2-1; 9 bases fit TRBD1. Germline-derived CDR1 and CDR2 are ENHRY and SYGVKD. The CDR3 loop spans 15 amino acids. V lost 8 bases, J lost 3 bases, and 8 bases stayed unmatched. The CDR3 protein is CAIENPGQGYNEQFF. As DNA, the CDR3 is TGTGCCATCGAGAATCCGGGACAGGGCTACAATGAGCAGTTCTTC.

V and J are TRBV29-1 and TRBJ1-2, with 10 bases lining up with TRBD1. The CDR3 extends over 15 amino acids. From germline, CDR1 is SQVTM and CDR2 ANQGSEA. Trimming took 4 bases from V and 8 from J; bases not matched to a gene: 13. The chain's CDR3 is CSVGLPETGGWGYTF. CDR3 nucleotides: TGCAGCGTTGGACTTCCGGAGACAGGGGGCTGGGGCTACACCTTC. The full variable domain, completed using reference TRBV29-1 and TRBJ1-2, is SAVISQKPSRDICQRGTSLTIQCQVDSQVTMMFWYRQQPGQSLTLIATANQGSEATYESGFVIDKFPISRPNLTFSTLTVSNMSPEDSSIYLCSVGLPETGGWGYTFGSGTRLTVV.

V and J are TRBV5-1 and TRBJ2-7, with 9 positions matching TRBD1. The CDR3 loop spans 14 amino acids. Germline lookup yields CDR1 SGHRS and CDR2 YFSETQ. With 4 bases clipped from V and 5 bases from J, the junction kept 7 bases outside the gene matches. The CDR3 sequence: CASSHPGQGNEQYF. CDR3 DNA: TGCGCCAGCAGCCATCCGGGACAGGGTAACGAGCAGTACTTC.

The J gene is TRBJ1-1, the V gene TRBV20-1; no clear D. This CDR3 region has 13 residues. In germline, CDR1 is DFQATT, CDR2 SNEGSKA (reference sequence). V was shortened by 6 bases and J by 0 bases, with 11 bases between the two germline ends. The CDR3 sequence is CSALLGMNTEAFF. In nucleotides, the CDR3 is TGCAGTGCCCTCCTCGGGATGAACACTGAAGCTTTCTTT.